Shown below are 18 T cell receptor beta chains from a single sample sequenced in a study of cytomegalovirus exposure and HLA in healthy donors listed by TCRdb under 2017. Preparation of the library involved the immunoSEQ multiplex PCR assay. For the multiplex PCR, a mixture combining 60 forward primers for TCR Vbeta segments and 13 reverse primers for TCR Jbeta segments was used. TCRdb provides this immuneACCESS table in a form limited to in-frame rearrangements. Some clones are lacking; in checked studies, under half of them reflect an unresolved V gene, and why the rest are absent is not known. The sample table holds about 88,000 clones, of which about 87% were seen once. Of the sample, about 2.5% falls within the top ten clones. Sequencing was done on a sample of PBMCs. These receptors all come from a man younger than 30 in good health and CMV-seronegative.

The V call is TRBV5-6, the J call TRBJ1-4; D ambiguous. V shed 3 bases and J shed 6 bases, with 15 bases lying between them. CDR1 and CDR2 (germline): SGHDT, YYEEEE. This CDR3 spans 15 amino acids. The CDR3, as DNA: TGTGCCAGCAGCTCGCTACTCGTCGTCGATGAAAAACTGTTTTTT. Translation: CASSSLLVVDEKLFF. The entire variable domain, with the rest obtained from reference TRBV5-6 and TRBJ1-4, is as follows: DAGVTQSPTHLIKTRGQQVTLRCSPKSGHDTVSWYQQALGQGPQFIFQYYEEEERQRGNFPDRFSGHQFPNYSSELNVNALLLGDSALYLCASSSLLVVDEKLFFGSGTQLSVL.

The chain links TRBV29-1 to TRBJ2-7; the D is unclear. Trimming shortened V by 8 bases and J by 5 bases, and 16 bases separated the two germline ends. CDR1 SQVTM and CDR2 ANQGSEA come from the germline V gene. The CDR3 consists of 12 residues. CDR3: CSPEERPDEQYF. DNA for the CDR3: TGCAGCCCCGAGGAGCGTCCGGACGAGCAGTACTTC.

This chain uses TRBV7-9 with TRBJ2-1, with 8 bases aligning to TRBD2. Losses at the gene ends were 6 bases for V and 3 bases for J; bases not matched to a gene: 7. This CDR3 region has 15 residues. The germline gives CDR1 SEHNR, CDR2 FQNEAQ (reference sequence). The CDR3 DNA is TGTGCCAGCAGTCCAAGCGGGGGCAGCTACAATGAGCAGTTCTTC. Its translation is CASSPSGGSYNEQFF.

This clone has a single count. The CDR3, as DNA: TGTGCCAGCAGCCCGACTAGCGGGATCGGCGCAGATACGCAGTATTTT. Amino acid sequence: CASSPTSGIGADTQYF. This sequence joins TRBV7-3 and TRBJ2-3; 11 nucleotides align to TRBD2. The V and J ends lost 5 bases and 4 bases, in that order; junction bases with no gene match: 8. Per the germline V gene, CDR1 is SGHTA and CDR2 is FQGTGA. This CDR3 spans 16 amino acids.

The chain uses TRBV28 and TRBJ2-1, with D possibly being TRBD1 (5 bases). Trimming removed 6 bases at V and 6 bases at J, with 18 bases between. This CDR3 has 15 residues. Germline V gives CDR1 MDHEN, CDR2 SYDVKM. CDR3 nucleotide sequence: TGTGCCAGCAGCACACAGGTCCCCTCGGTCAATGAGCAGTTCTTC. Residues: CASSTQVPSVNEQFF.

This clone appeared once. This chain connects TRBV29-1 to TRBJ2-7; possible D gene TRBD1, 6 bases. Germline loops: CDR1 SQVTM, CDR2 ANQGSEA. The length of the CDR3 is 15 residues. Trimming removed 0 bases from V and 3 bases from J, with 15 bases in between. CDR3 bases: TGCAGCGTTGAAGATGGTCAGGGGACCAACTACGAGCAGTACTTC. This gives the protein CSVEDGQGTNYEQYF.

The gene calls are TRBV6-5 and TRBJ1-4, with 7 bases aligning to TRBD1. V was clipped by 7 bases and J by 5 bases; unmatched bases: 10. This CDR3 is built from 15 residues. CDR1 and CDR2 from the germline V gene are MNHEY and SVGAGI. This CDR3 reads CASKKGGQINEKLFF. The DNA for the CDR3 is TGTGCCAGCAAAAAAGGGGGACAGATAAATGAAAAACTGTTTTTT.

The CDR3 region is CSARVAYGYTF. CDR3 in DNA: TGCAGCGCCCGCGTCGCCTATGGCTACACCTTC. The rearrangement uses TRBV29-1 and TRBJ1-2; D gene ambiguous. Trimming removed 7 bases from V and 4 bases from J, with 10 bases in between. This CDR3 contains 11 residues. Germline V CDR1 and CDR2: SQVTM, ANQGSEA.

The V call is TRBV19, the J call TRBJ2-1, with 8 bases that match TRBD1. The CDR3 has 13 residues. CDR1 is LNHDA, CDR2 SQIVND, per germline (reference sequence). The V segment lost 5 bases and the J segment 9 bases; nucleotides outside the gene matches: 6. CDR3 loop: CASSWQGAGEQFF. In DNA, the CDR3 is TGTGCCAGTAGTTGGCAGGGGGCAGGTGAGCAGTTCTTC.

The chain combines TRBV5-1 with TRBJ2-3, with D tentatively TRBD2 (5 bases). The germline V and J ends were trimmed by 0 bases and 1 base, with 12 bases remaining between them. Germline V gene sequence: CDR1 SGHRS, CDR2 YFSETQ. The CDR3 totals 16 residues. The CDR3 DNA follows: TGCGCCAGCAGCTTGGTCGGCGGAGGAGGCACAGATACGCAGTATTTT. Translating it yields CASSLVGGGGTDTQYF.

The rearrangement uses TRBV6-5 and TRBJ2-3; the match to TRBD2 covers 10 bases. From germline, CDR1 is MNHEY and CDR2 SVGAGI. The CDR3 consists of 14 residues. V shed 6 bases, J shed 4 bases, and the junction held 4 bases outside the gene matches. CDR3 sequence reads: CASRRLAGADTQYF. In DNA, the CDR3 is TGTGCCAGCAGGCGGCTAGCGGGAGCAGATACGCAGTATTTT.

CDR3 protein: CASSQIVAGGPGEQFF. CDR3 DNA sequence: TGCGCCAGCAGCCAAATTGTAGCGGGAGGGCCAGGTGAGCAGTTCTTC. The V call is TRBV4-3, the J call TRBJ2-1; the match to TRBD2 covers 11 bases. The CDR3 has 16 amino acids. Germline V gene data show CDR1 as LGHNA and CDR2 as YSLEER. The V segment lost 2 bases and the J segment 9 bases; nucleotides outside the gene matches: 9.

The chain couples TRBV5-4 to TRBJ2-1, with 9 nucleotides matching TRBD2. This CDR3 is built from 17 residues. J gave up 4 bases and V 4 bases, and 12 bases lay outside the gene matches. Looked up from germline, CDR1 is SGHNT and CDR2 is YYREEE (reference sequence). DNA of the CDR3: TGTGCCAGCAGCCCTGGCGGGAGCGGGAGGATGTACAATGAGCAGTTCTTC. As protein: CASSPGGSGRMYNEQFF.

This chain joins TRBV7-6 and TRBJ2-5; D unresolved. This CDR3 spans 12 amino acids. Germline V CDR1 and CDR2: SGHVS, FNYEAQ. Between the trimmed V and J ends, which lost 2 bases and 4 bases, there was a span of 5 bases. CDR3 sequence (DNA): TGTGCCAGCAGCTTACAGCGAGAGACCCAGTACTTC. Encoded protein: CASSLQRETQYF.

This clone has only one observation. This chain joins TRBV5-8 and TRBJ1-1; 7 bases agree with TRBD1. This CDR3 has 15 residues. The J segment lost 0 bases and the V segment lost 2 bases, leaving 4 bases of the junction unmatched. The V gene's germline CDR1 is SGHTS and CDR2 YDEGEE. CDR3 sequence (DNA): TGTGCCAGCAGCTTCACCGGGACAGTGAACACTGAAGCTTTCTTT. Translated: CASSFTGTVNTEAFF. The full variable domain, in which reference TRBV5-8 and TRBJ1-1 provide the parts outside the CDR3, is EAGVTQSPTHLIKTRGQQATLRCSPISGHTSVYWYQQALGLGLQFLLWYDEGEERNRGNFPPRFSGRQFPNYSSELNVNALELEDSALYLCASSFTGTVNTEAFFGQGTRLTVV.

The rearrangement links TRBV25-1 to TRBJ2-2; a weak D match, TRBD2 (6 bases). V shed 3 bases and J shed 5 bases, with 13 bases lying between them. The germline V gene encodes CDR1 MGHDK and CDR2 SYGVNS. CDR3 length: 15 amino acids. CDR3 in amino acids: CASSDPGVRTGELFF. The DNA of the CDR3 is TGTGCCAGCAGTGACCCGGGGGTAAGGACCGGGGAGCTGTTTTTT.

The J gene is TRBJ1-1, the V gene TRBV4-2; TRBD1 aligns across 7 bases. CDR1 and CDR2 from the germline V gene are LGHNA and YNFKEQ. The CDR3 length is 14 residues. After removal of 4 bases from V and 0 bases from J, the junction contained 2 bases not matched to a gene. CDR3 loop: CASSRQGLNTEAFF. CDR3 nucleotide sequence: TGTGCCAGCAGCCGACAGGGTTTGAACACTGAAGCTTTCTTT.

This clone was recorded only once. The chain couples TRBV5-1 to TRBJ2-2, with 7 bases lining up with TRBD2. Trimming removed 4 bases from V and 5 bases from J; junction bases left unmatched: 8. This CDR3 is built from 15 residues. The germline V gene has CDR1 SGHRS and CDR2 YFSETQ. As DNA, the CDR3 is TGCGCCAGCAGCCCCCCGGGACTACGTACCGGGGAGCTGTTTTTT. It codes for CASSPPGLRTGELFF.